The 19 T cell receptor beta chains listed next were all sequenced from one sample in a study of Tregs in tolerant kidney transplant recipients. Produced via immunoSEQ multiplex PCR; TCRdb's table is partial and in-frame only. In the table there are around 74,000 clones, roughly 98% of which are singletons. Sequencing was performed on CD4+ T cells from blood, taken before the transplant. The receptors were gathered from a human donor who received a combined kidney and bone marrow transplant.

The V gene is TRBV14, the J gene TRBJ2-3, with 7 positions matching TRBD1. Germline V CDR1 and CDR2: SGHDN, FVKESK. The CDR3 is 13 residues long. Trimming removed 9 bases from V and 5 bases from J; junction bases left unmatched: 8. The CDR3 here is CARQGSSRDTQYF. As DNA, the CDR3 is TGTGCCAGACAGGGGAGTAGTAGAGATACGCAGTATTTT. Full variable domain (outside the CDR3, taken from reference TRBV14 and TRBJ2-3): EAGVTQFPSHSVIEKGQTVTLRCDPISGHDNLYWYRRVMGKEIKFLLHFVKESKQDESGMPNNRFLAERTGGTYSTLKVQPAELEDSGVYFCARQGSSRDTQYFGPGTRLTVL.

This chain links TRBV27 with TRBJ2-5; 7 bases map to TRBD2. The CDR3 consists of 15 residues. Trimming took 0 bases from V and 2 from J; bases not matched to a gene: 3. The germline V gene has CDR1 MNHEY and CDR2 SMNVEV (reference sequence). For the CDR3, the DNA is TGTGCCAGCAGTTTATCACGAGCGGGGCAAGAGACCCAGTACTTC. This codes for CASSLSRAGQETQYF.

The rearrangement joins TRBV5-4 to TRBJ2-1; D is undetermined. The length of the CDR3 is 14 residues. In germline, CDR1 is SGHNT, CDR2 YYREEE (reference sequence). Trimming removed 2 bases at V and 0 bases at J, with 6 bases between. The CDR3 DNA reads TGTGCCAGCAGCTTATTGAGCTCCTACAATGAGCAGTTCTTC. Encoded protein: CASSLLSSYNEQFF.

The chain links TRBV11-2 to TRBJ2-1, with 9 bases that match TRBD2. CDR3 size: 16 residues. The ends lost 7 bases at V and 6 bases at J; junction bases unmatched: 13. CDR1 and CDR2 (germline): SGHAT, FQNNGV. The CDR3 sequence is CASISTGASGVNEQFF. CDR3 coding DNA: TGTGCCAGCATCTCGACGGGGGCTAGCGGGGTCAATGAGCAGTTCTTC.

The chain has TRBV18 and TRBJ2-1, with 7 bases matching TRBD2. V dropped 5 bases and J dropped 1; count of bases not matched to a gene: 2. This CDR3 comprises 14 residues. CDR1 is KGHSH, CDR2 LQKENI, per germline. The CDR3 region has the DNA TGTGCCAGCTCAGCTAGCGGTTCCTACAATGAGCAGTTCTTC. Translation gives CASSASGSYNEQFF.

The chain employs TRBV5-4 and TRBJ1-2, with D perhaps TRBD1 (5 bases). The CDR3 is 12 amino acids. Germline V lookup: CDR1 SGHNT, CDR2 YYREEE (reference sequence). V was clipped by 4 bases and J by 6 bases, with 10 bases between them. CDR3 amino acids: CASSPGHDGYTF. The CDR3 region has the DNA TGTGCCAGCAGCCCTGGACATGATGGCTACACCTTC. Looking up the rest from reference TRBV5-4 and TRBJ1-2 gives the full variable domain: ETGVTQSPTHLIKTRGQQVTLRCSSQSGHNTVSWYQQALGQGPQFIFQYYREEENGRGNFPPRFSGLQFPNYSSELNVNALELDDSALYLCASSPGHDGYTFGSGTRLTVV.

The chain combines TRBV6-6 with TRBJ2-1; D is unresolved. Trimming shortened V by 5 bases and J by 4 bases, and 15 bases separated the two germline ends. Germline lookup yields CDR1 MNHNY and CDR2 SVGAGI (reference sequence). This CDR3 region has 15 residues. CDR3 amino acids: CASSRKRRSYNEQFF. CDR3 in DNA: TGTGCCAGCAGTCGAAAACGGAGATCGTACAATGAGCAGTTCTTC.

V gene TRBV30 combines with J gene TRBJ1-5; 10 bases are shared with TRBD1. The length of the CDR3 is 18 residues. J lost 7 bases, V lost 0 bases, and 15 bases had no gene match. The germline V gene has CDR1 GTSNPN and CDR2 SVGIG (reference sequence). The CDR3 nucleotides read TGTGCCTGGAGTGTAAAGATGGGCGGGACAGGGGTTTACCAGCCCCAGCATTTT. Protein sequence: CAWSVKMGGTGVYQPQHF.

The V gene is TRBV18, the J gene TRBJ2-3; 7 nucleotides align to TRBD1. V was clipped by 3 bases and J by 1 base; unmatched bases: 4. Germline values: CDR1 KGHSH, CDR2 LQKENI. The length of the CDR3 is 15 residues. CDR3 in amino acids: CASSPSDRGTDTQYF. Here the CDR3 DNA reads TGTGCCAGCTCACCGTCAGACAGGGGCACAGATACGCAGTATTTT.

This clone was recorded once. This rearrangement joins TRBV28 to TRBJ1-5; 8 positions match TRBD1. The CDR3 is made up of 15 amino acids. Trimming removed 6 bases from V and 6 bases from J; junction bases left unmatched: 10. The germline V gene encodes CDR1 MDHEN and CDR2 SYDVKM. CDR3 in amino acids: CASRSGTGVSQPQHF. For the CDR3, the DNA is TGTGCCAGCAGATCCGGGACAGGCGTGAGTCAGCCCCAGCATTTT.

The chain couples TRBV29-1 to TRBJ2-1; 9 bases line up with TRBD2. This CDR3 spans 16 amino acids. V dropped 7 bases and J dropped 7; count of bases not matched to a gene: 17. CDR1 and CDR2 (germline): SQVTM, ANQGSEA. The CDR3 reads CSATKLAGSVLNEQFF. The CDR3 DNA is TGCAGCGCCACCAAACTAGCGGGTTCGGTTTTGAATGAGCAGTTCTTC.

The chain links TRBV14 to TRBJ2-7, with 9 bases lining up with TRBD2. This CDR3 has 18 amino acids. Germline CDR1 is SGHDN and CDR2 is FVKESK. The junction had 12 bases not matched to a gene; V was cut back by 0 bases and J by 3 bases. The CDR3 nucleotides read TGTGCCAGCAGCCAAGATTATGGTCGTGTTAGCGGGAGCTACGAGCAGTACTTC. Translated: CASSQDYGRVSGSYEQYF.

The rearrangement uses TRBV7-6 and TRBJ1-1; a weak D match, TRBD1 (6 bases). This CDR3 is 14 amino acids long. Looked up from germline, CDR1 is SGHVS and CDR2 is FNYEAQ. With 4 bases removed from V and 4 bases from J, the gap between germline ends came to 13 bases. The CDR3 is CASSSGGAVTEAFF. The DNA for the CDR3 is TGTGCCAGCAGCTCGGGGGGGGCCGTCACTGAAGCTTTCTTT.

This rearrangement joins TRBV11-3 to TRBJ2-1, with 12 bases lining up with TRBD2. The CDR3 runs 15 residues. Germline values: CDR1 SGHNT, CDR2 YENEEA. V lost 5 bases to trimming and J lost 1 base; unmatched junction nucleotides: 0. In DNA form, the CDR3 reads TGTGCCAGCAGCACTAGCGGGAGGTCCTACAATGAGCAGTTCTTC. This codes for CASSTSGRSYNEQFF.

The chain joins TRBV5-4 to TRBJ2-7; 8 bases match TRBD2. The CDR3 length is 16 residues. Trimming took 1 base from V and 0 from J; bases not matched to a gene: 6. Germline values: CDR1 SGHNT, CDR2 YYREEE (reference sequence). The CDR3 sequence is CASSLLGSGSSYEQYF. The CDR3, as DNA: TGTGCCAGCAGCTTGCTAGGGAGCGGGAGCTCCTACGAGCAGTACTTC.

The rearrangement uses TRBV7-2 and TRBJ1-4; D is undetermined. The CDR3 consists of 15 residues. Germline V gene data show CDR1 as SGHTA and CDR2 as FQGNSA. Trimming cost V 5 bases and J 4 bases, with 14 bases left between them. As DNA, the CDR3 is TGTGCCAGCAGCCTCAGCGGGGTCCTTAATGAAAAACTGTTTTTT. It is translated as CASSLSGVLNEKLFF.

The chain carries TRBV5-1 and TRBJ2-1; 9 nucleotides match TRBD2. The CDR3 has 15 amino acids. In germline, CDR1 is SGHRS, CDR2 YFSETQ. The V and J ends lost 4 bases and 2 bases, in that order; junction bases with no gene match: 4. This chain's CDR3 is CASSMTSGTYNEQFF. The CDR3 coding sequence is TGCGCCAGCAGCATGACTAGCGGAACCTACAATGAGCAGTTCTTC.

Only one count was recorded for this clone. The V call is TRBV7-8, the J call TRBJ2-5, with D unclear. CDR1 is SGHVS, CDR2 FQNEAQ, per germline. V was cut by 2 bases and J by 7 bases, with 11 bases left in between. There are 13 residues in the CDR3. CDR3 sequence (DNA): TGTGCCAGCAGCTTACGTCAGCCGGGGACCCAGTACTTC. It is translated as CASSLRQPGTQYF.

The chain combines TRBV28 with TRBJ2-7, with D possibly being TRBD1 (6 bases). Between the trimmed V and J ends, which lost 5 bases and 4 bases, there was a span of 9 bases. The CDR3 loop spans 12 amino acids. In germline, CDR1 is MDHEN, CDR2 SYDVKM. CDR3 bases: TGTGCCAGCAGTCAGGGGCCATACGAGCAGTACTTC. Its translation is CASSQGPYEQYF.